This T cell receptor beta chain emerged from a study of T cell changes during pregnancy in multiple sclerosis. Germline CDR1 reads WSHSY; CDR2 reads SAAADI. There are 14 residues in the CDR3. Trimming pared 4 bases from V and 4 bases from J, leaving 12 bases between. The repertoire was sequenced with immunoSEQ multiplex PCR; TCRdb's copy has only in-frame clones and lacks some. This table holds around 80,000 clones, roughly 95% found once. The V gene is TRBV10-2, the J gene TRBJ2-3; D might be TRBD1 (6 bases). The clonotype was recovered from a female donor with multiple sclerosis, enrolled in a pregnancy study. The sequenced sample was peripheral blood, obtained in the second trimester of pregnancy. The CDR3 protein is CASSVPGVPDTQYF. The CDR3 nucleotides read TGCGCCAGCAGTGTGCCAGGGGTCCCAGATACGCAGTATTTT.